These T cell receptor beta chains were read from a single sample in a study of control samples from healthy donors and cancer patients. The method was immunoSEQ multiplex PCR; TCRdb's version includes in-frame clones alone and lacks a portion of them. The table lists some 130,000 clones, about 91% of them singletons. The sequenced material came from blood. The receptor set was obtained from a man aged 40-49 years in good health. CDR3s include the opening cysteine and the closing phenylalanine or tryptophan. Fields, in order: V gene, D gene, J gene, clone size, CDR3 protein, CDR3 DNA. The D gene is left open where the match is weak. Expanded clones get a size class; other rows say once, few or many, or leave the size out.

TRBV4-3	.	TRBJ1-2	few	CASSQDLAGAYGYTF	TGCGCCAGCAGCCAAGATCTGGCAGGGGCTTATGGCTACACCTTC
TRBV6-4	TRBD1	TRBJ2-3	.	CASSDSTGGADTQYF	TGTGCCAGCAGTGACTCGACAGGGGGCGCAGATACGCAGTATTTT
TRBV20-1	TRBD2	TRBJ2-7	few	CSASKSGGNYEQYF	TGCAGTGCTAGTAAAAGCGGGGGCAACTACGAGCAGTACTTC
TRBV19	TRBD1	TRBJ1-6	few	CATQPGQGANSPLHF	TGTGCCACCCAACCCGGACAGGGCGCAAATTCACCCCTCCACTTT
TRBV9	.	TRBJ2-7	.	CASSVPQGSKRFYEQYF	TGTGCCAGCAGCGTACCTCAAGGCAGTAAGAGGTTCTACGAGCAGTACTTC
TRBV5-1	.	TRBJ1-4	.	CASSFGGGNEKLFF	TGCGCCAGCAGCTTCGGGGGTGGAAATGAAAAACTGTTTTTT
TRBV12-3/TRBV12-4	.	TRBJ1-2	.	CASSSDSYGYTF	TGTGCCAGCAGTTCGGACAGCTATGGCTACACCTTC
TRBV11-3	TRBD2	TRBJ2-1	.	CASRAGLAGGKTYNEQFF	TGTGCCAGCAGGGCGGGACTAGCGGGGGGGAAAACCTACAATGAGCAGTTCTTC
TRBV7-3	TRBD2	TRBJ2-4	.	CASSLTTSGKNIQYF	TGTGCCAGCAGCTTAACTACTAGCGGGAAAAACATTCAGTACTTC
TRBV28	.	TRBJ2-4	.	CASGEFGQAKNIQYF	TGTGCCAGCGGAGAGTTTGGGCAAGCCAAAAACATTCAGTACTTC
TRBV10-2	.	TRBJ2-1	.	CASSDRGRYEQFF	TGCGCCAGCAGTGACCGGGGGCGGTATGAGCAGTTCTTC
TRBV9	.	TRBJ2-3	.	CASSVAGANTDTQYF	TGTGCCAGCAGCGTAGCCGGTGCTAACACAGATACGCAGTATTTT
TRBV7-8	TRBD1	TRBJ1-1	once	CASSKTGGQTEAFF	TGTGCCAGCAGCAAAACAGGGGGCCAAACTGAAGCTTTCTTT
TRBV5-4	.	TRBJ1-6	.	CASSLLNSLLHF	TGTGCCAGCAGCTTGTTGAATTCACTCCTCCACTTT
TRBV30	.	TRBJ2-1	.	CAWKYGRGTNEQFF	TGTGCCTGGAAGTATGGAAGGGGGACGAATGAGCAGTTCTTC